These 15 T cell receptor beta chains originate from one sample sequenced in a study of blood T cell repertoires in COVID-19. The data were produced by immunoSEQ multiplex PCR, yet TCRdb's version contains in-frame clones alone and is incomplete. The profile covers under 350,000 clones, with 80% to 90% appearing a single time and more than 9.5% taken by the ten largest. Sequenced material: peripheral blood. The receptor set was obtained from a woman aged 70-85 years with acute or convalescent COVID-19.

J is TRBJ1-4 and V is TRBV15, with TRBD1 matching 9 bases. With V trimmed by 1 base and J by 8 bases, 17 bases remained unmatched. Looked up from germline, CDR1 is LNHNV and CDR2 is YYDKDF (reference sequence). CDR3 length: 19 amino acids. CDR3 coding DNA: TGTGCCACCAGCAGAGCCAGAGGGGGACAGGGACCGGTTAGAGAAAAACTGTTTTTT. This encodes CATSRARGGQGPVREKLFF.

The CDR3 DNA is TGCGCCAGCAGCCCAGGGGATCCCTCCACTGAAGCTTTCTTT. Amino acid sequence: CASSPGDPSTEAFF. The genes are TRBV5-1 and TRBJ1-1, with D maybe TRBD1 (6 bases). Looked up from germline, CDR1 is SGHRS and CDR2 is YFSETQ. This CDR3 has 14 amino acids. Trimming stripped 4 bases from V and 4 bases from J, with 14 bases between.

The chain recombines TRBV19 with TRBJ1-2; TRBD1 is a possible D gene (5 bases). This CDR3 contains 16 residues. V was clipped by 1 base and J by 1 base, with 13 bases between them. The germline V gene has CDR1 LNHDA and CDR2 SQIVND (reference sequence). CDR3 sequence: CASSIAGSGVNYGYTF. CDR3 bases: TGTGCCAGTAGTATAGCGGGATCGGGGGTTAACTATGGCTACACCTTC.

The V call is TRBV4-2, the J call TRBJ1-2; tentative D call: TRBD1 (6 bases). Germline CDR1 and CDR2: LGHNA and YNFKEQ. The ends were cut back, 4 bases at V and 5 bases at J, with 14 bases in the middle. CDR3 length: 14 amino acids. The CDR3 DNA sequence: TGTGCCAGCAGCCCCCGGGACATAGCTTATGGCTACACCTTC. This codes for CASSPRDIAYGYTF.

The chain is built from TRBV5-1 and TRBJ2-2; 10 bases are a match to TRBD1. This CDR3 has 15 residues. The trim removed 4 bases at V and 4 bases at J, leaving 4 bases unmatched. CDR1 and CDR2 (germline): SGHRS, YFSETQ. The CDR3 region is CASSQGQGGTGELFF. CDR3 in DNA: TGCGCCAGCAGCCAAGGACAGGGGGGCACCGGGGAGCTGTTTTTT.

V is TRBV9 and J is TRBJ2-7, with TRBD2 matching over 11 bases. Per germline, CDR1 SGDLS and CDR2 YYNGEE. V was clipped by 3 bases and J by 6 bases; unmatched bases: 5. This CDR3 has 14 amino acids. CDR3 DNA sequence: TGTGCCAGCAGCGGGTCTAGCGGGGGGCTCGAGCAGTACTTC. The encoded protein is CASSGSSGGLEQYF.

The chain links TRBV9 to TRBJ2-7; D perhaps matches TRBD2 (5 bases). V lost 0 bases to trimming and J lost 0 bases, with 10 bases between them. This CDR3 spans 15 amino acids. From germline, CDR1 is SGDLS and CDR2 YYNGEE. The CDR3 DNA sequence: TGTGCCAGCAGCGTAGAATCGGGGTTCTCCTACGAGCAGTACTTC. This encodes CASSVESGFSYEQYF.

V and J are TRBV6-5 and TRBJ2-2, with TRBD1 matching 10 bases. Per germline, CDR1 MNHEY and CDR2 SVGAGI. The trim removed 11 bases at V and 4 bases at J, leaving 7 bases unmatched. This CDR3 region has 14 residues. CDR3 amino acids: CAGNWDRGTGELFF. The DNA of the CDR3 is TGTGCCGGGAACTGGGACAGGGGCACCGGGGAGCTGTTTTTT.

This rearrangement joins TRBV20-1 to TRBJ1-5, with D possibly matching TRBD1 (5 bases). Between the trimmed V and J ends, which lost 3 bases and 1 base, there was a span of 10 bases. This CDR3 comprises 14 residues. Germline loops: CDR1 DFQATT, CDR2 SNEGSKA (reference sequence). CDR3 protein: CSASQGGSNQPQHF. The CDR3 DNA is TGCAGTGCTAGTCAGGGCGGAAGCAATCAGCCCCAGCATTTT.

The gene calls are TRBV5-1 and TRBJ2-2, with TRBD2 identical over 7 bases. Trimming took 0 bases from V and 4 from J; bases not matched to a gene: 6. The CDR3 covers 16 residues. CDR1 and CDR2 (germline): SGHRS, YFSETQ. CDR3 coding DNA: TGCGCCAGCAGCTTGGGAATAGCGGGCCCCACCGGGGAGCTGTTTTTT. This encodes CASSLGIAGPTGELFF.

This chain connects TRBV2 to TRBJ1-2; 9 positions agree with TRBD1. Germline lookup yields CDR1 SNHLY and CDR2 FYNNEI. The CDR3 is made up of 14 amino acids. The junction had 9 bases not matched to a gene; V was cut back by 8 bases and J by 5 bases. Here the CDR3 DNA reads TGTGCCAGCCGAGGGGACAGGGAGATTTATGGCTACACCTTC. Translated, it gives CASRGDREIYGYTF.

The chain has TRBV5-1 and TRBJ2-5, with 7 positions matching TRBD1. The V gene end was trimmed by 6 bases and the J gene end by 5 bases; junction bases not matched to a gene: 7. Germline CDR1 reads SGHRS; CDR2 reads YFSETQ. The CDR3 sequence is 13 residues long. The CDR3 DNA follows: TGCGCCAGCAACCCTACAGGGGAGGAGACCCAGTACTTC. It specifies CASNPTGEETQYF.

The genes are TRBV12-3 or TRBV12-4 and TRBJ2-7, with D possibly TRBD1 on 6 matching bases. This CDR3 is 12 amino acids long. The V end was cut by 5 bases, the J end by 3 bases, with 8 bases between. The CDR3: CASSRRGYEQYF. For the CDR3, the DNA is TGTGCCAGCAGTCGCAGGGGCTACGAGCAGTACTTC.

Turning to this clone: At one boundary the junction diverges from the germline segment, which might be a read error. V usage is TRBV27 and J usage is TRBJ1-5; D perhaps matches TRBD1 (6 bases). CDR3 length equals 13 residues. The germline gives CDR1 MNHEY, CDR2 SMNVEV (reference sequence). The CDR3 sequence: CASSKQGNQPQHF. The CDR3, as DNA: TGTGCCAGCAGTAAACAGGGCAACCAGCCCCAGCATTTT.

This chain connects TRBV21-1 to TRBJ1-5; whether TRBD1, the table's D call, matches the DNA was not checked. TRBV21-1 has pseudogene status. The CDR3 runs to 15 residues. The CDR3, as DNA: TGTGCCAGCAGGTACAGGGGGTTTGGGGATCAGCCCCAGCATTTT. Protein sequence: CASRYRGFGDQPQHF.